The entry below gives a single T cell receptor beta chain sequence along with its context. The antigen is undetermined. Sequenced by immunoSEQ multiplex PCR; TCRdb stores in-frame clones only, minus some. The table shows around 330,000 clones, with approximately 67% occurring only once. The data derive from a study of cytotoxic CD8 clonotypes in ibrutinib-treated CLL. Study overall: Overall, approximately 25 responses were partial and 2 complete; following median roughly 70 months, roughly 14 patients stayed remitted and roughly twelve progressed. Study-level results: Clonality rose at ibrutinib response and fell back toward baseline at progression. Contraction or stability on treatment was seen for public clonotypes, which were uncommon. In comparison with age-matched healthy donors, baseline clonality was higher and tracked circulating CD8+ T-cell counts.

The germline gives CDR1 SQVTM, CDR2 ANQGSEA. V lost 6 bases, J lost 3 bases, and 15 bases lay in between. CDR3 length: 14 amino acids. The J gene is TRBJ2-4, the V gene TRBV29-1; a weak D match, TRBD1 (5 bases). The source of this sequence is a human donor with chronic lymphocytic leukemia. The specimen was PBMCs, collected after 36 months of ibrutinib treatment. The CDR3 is CSVGKGVGKNIQYF. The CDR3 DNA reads TGCAGCGTAGGGAAAGGGGTGGGCAAAAACATTCAGTACTTC.